A selection of T cell receptor beta chains follows, all from one sample in a study of T cells in Graves' hyperthyroidism and ophthalmopathy. TCRdb re-derived calls from the multiplex PCR reads in MiXCR, one entry per CDR3 protein. The table records fewer than 400,000 distinct CDR3 sequences, about 15% of them present only once. Sample: blood. These receptors were collected from a woman younger than 35 with Graves' hyperthyroidism that later progressed to Graves' ophthalmopathy. The CDR3 runs from the conserved cysteine through the conserved F or W. A D gene is named only where the DNA matches it firmly. The size of a clone is reported for some rows only, either as once, few or many, or as a class for expanded clones.

cdr3_nt cdr3_aa clone_size d_call j_call v_call
TGTGCCAGCGGGGGACGAGGCAGTCCCTACGAGCAGTACTTC CASGGRGSPYEQYF few NA TRBJ2-7 TRBV9
TGTGCCAGCAGTGGACCGAGGAGCGGAGGAAGCTCCTACAATGAGCAGTTCTTC CASSGPRSGGSSYNEQFF many NA TRBJ2-1 TRBV6-1
TGCGCCAGCAGTGTGGGGCGGGGTGGAGATACGCAGTATTTT CASSVGRGGDTQYF NA NA TRBJ2-3 TRBV5-1
TGTGCCAGCAGCTTAGCGGCAGATCAGCCCCAGCATTTT CASSLAADQPQHF NA NA TRBJ1-5 TRBV7-6
TGCAGTGCGTCGACCGGACCTATCACAGATATGCAGTATTTT CSASTGPITDMQYF few NA TRBJ2-3 TRBV20-1
TGTGCCAGCAGTTACTCTCCGTACAACTACAGCTCCTACAATGAGCAGTTCTTC CASSYSPYNYSSYNEQFF many NA TRBJ2-1 TRBV6-6
TGCAGTGCTAGTCTGGGGGCGCAGAACACTGAAGCTTTCTTT CSASLGAQNTEAFF NA NA TRBJ1-1 TRBV20-1
TGTGCCAGCAGAAAGGGCTATGGCTACACCTTC CASRKGYGYTF many NA TRBJ1-2 TRBV6-2/TRBV6-3
TGTGCCAGCAGCCTCACAGGGGGAAGGGACACTGAAGCTTTCTTT CASSLTGGRDTEAFF NA TRBD1 TRBJ1-1 TRBV13
TGTGCCAGCAGCCGAATGGACAGGACCTACGAGCAGTACTTC CASSRMDRTYEQYF NA TRBD1 TRBJ2-7 TRBV7-9
TGCGCCAGCAGTTTTTTATTTTATGCCTACGAGCAGTACTTC CASSFLFYAYEQYF NA NA TRBJ2-7 TRBV10-1
TGTGCCAGCAGCACTCCGGGACAGGGGGCCACTGAAGCTTTCTTT CASSTPGQGATEAFF many TRBD1 TRBJ1-1 TRBV6-2/TRBV6-3
TGTGCCTGGAGATCGAGCCCGTTGACCGGGGAGCTGTTTTTT CAWRSSPLTGELFF many NA TRBJ2-2 TRBV30
TGCAGCGTTGAAGATCTTATATTGGGCAGGAGCCCTAGCACAGATACGCAGTATTTT CSVEDLILGRSPSTDTQYF many NA TRBJ2-3 TRBV29-1
TGTGCCAGCAGTTACTCGGACAGGGTGAGGTTTAGCAATCAGCCCCAGCATTTT CASSYSDRVRFSNQPQHF few TRBD1 TRBJ1-5 TRBV6-5
TGTGCCAGCAGCGTACCGGGACGTATATCTGGGGCCAACGTCCTGACTTTC CASSVPGRISGANVLTF NA NA TRBJ2-6 TRBV7-2